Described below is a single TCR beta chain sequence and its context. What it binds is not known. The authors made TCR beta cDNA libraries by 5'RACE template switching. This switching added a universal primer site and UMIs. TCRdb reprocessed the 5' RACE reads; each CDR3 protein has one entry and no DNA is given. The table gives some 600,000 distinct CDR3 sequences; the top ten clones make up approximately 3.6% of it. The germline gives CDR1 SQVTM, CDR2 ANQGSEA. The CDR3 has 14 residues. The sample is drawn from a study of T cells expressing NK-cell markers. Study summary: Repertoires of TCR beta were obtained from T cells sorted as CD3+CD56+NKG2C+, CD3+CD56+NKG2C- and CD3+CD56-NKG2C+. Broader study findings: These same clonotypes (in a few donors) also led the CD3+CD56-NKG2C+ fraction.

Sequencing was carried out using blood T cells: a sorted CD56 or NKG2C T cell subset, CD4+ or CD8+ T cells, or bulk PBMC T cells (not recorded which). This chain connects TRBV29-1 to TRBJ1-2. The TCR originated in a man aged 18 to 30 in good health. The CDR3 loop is CSVVRQPKDYGYTF.